Below, 14 T cell receptor beta chains from the same sample are listed, as sequenced in a study of Graves' ophthalmopathy and Graves' hyperthyroidism. Amplification of TCR beta CDR3 regions used RNA transcripts. The authors performed first-round RT-PCR with HTBI primers and then a second-round multiplex PCR. TCRdb re-called the multiplex PCR reads through MiXCR, storing one row per CDR3 protein. The sample carries about 550,000 distinct CDR3 sequences, roughly 39% recorded once. The sample comprised peripheral blood or thyroid tissue (not recorded which). The source is an adult man with Graves' hyperthyroidism.

The table lists this clonotype with many counts. The CDR3 coding sequence is TGTGCCACCAGTGATGGCTACCAAGAGACCCAGTACTTC. The encoded protein is CATSDGYQETQYF. The chain carries TRBV24-1 and TRBJ2-5; D is ambiguous. Trimming removed 3 bases from V and 0 bases from J, with 4 bases in between. The germline V gene encodes CDR1 KGHDR and CDR2 SFDVKD. CDR3 size: 13 residues.

CDR3 sequence: CASRDIETRELFF. CDR3 nucleotide sequence: TGTGCCAGCAGAGACATTGAAACCCGGGAGCTGTTTTTT. The rearrangement uses TRBV2 and TRBJ2-2; D gene uncertain. CDR1 SNHLY and CDR2 FYNNEI come from the germline V gene. V was cut by 6 bases and J by 9 bases, with 14 bases left in between. The CDR3 length is 13 residues.

This clonotype was counted ten times or more. This chain uses TRBV12-3 or TRBV12-4 with TRBJ1-4, with a possible D match to TRBD1 (6 bases). V gave up 4 bases and J gave up 8 bases, with 14 bases separating them. The CDR3 contains 14 residues. The CDR3 is CASSSPGAGEKLFF. In DNA, the CDR3 is TGTGCCAGCAGTTCCCCGGGGGCTGGGGAAAAACTGTTTTTT.

This clonotype was counted at least ten times. The V gene is TRBV5-1, the J gene TRBJ2-7, with 11 positions matching TRBD2. The CDR3 contains 18 residues. Germline loops: CDR1 SGHRS, CDR2 YFSETQ. Trimming took 0 bases from V and 0 from J; bases not matched to a gene: 8. The CDR3 loop is CASSLETSGARSSYEQYF. The CDR3 DNA reads TGCGCCAGCAGCTTGGAGACTAGCGGGGCAAGAAGCTCCTACGAGCAGTACTTC.

Many counts were recorded for this clonotype. The gene calls are TRBV29-1 and TRBJ1-2; D unresolved. The CDR3 loop spans 12 amino acids. Trimming removed 1 base at V and 4 bases at J, with 7 bases between. Germline V gives CDR1 SQVTM, CDR2 ANQGSEA. The CDR3 bases are TGCAGCGTTGAAGGAGGGTCCTATGGCTACACCTTC. It translates to CSVEGGSYGYTF.

This clonotype has a handful of counts. The J gene is TRBJ1-2, the V gene TRBV7-9, with 8 bases lining up with TRBD1. Per the germline V gene, CDR1 is SEHNR and CDR2 is FQNEAQ (reference sequence). Trimming at V came to 5 bases and at J to 4 bases, leaving 12 bases not matched to a gene. This CDR3 region has 16 residues. The CDR3 nucleotides are TGTGCCAGCAGCCAGGGGGGTCGACAGGGGTCCTATGGCTACACCTTC. It is translated as CASSQGGRQGSYGYTF.

About this clonotype: This may be a read error, as it is one base from a much larger clone. The chain carries TRBV19 and TRBJ1-1; perhaps TRBD1 as D (6 bases). Germline CDR1 reads LNHDA; CDR2 reads SQIVND (reference sequence). There are 13 residues in the CDR3. Trimming shortened V by 1 base and J by 7 bases, and 10 bases separated the two germline ends. The CDR3 here is CASSIGGPDEAFF. The DNA of the CDR3 is TGTGCCAGTAGTATAGGGGGGCCTGATGAAGCTTTCTTT.

The sample holds many counts of this clonotype. V gene TRBV7-3 combines with J gene TRBJ1-2; D unclear. This CDR3 is 13 amino acids long. V was trimmed by 0 bases and J by 6 bases, leaving 8 bases between them. Germline values: CDR1 SGHTA, CDR2 FQGTGA. In DNA, the CDR3 is TGTGCCAGCAGCTTAACAGGAACAGATGGCTACACCTTC. This codes for CASSLTGTDGYTF.

The table lists this clonotype with many counts. The gene calls are TRBV6-5 and TRBJ2-7; D is uncertain. Deletions cut 0 bases from V and 6 bases from J, with 6 bases between. In germline, CDR1 is MNHEY, CDR2 SVGAGI. This CDR3 spans 12 amino acids. CDR3 DNA sequence: TGTGCCAGCAGTTACTCGTCGGGCGAGCAGTACTTC. Its translation is CASSYSSGEQYF.

This clonotype has at least ten counts. The CDR3 nucleotides read TGCAGCGTCCGTAATTGGGGCGGGGGGCCCCAAGAGACCCAGTACTTC. Residues: CSVRNWGGGPQETQYF. This chain uses TRBV29-1 with TRBJ2-5; the match to TRBD2 covers 8 bases. Germline lookup yields CDR1 SQVTM and CDR2 ANQGSEA. CDR3 size: 16 residues. Germline trimming cut 6 bases from V and 1 base from J; bases unmatched to any gene: 13.

The rearrangement links TRBV20-1 to TRBJ2-7, with 8 positions matching TRBD2. The trim removed 3 bases at V and 7 bases at J, leaving 5 bases unmatched. CDR1 is DFQATT, CDR2 SNEGSKA, per germline (reference sequence). This CDR3 contains 12 residues. DNA for the CDR3: TGCAGTGCTAGCGGGGGGGCTGATGAGCAGTACTTC. It encodes CSASGGADEQYF.

This chain uses TRBV20-1 with TRBJ2-1; D gene unclear. Germline CDR1 reads DFQATT; CDR2 reads SNEGSKA (reference sequence). The germline V and J ends were trimmed by 6 bases and 2 bases, with 11 bases remaining between them. The CDR3 contains 13 residues. In nucleotides, the CDR3 is TGCAGTGCCTACTCCGCGACCTACAATGAGCAGTTCTTC. It is translated as CSAYSATYNEQFF.

The chain couples TRBV7-9 to TRBJ1-2; 7 nucleotides match TRBD1. Trimming took 2 bases from V and 10 from J; bases not matched to a gene: 7. Germline-derived CDR1 and CDR2 are SEHNR and FQNEAQ (reference sequence). The CDR3 contains 13 residues. The CDR3 is CASSLTGTVSYTF. CDR3 coding DNA: TGTGCCAGCAGCTTAACCGGGACAGTTTCCTACACCTTC.

The J gene is TRBJ2-7, the V gene TRBV20-1; 9 nucleotides match TRBD2. V gave up 0 bases and J gave up 2 bases; unmatched junction bases: 8. Germline V CDR1 and CDR2: DFQATT, SNEGSKA (reference sequence). The CDR3 spans 16 residues. CDR3 nucleotides: TGCAGTGCTAGAGAGGGCCCAGCGGGGGGAGCCTACGAGCAGTACTTC. This translates into CSAREGPAGGAYEQYF.